The source of this T cell receptor beta chain is a study of T cells in Graves' hyperthyroidism and ophthalmopathy. TCR beta CDR3 region amplification was performed from RNA transcripts. Primed by the HTBI set, a first-round RT-PCR was run on the TCR CDR3. From the multiplex PCR reads, TCRdb called clonotypes with MiXCR, one entry per CDR3 protein. In the table there are about 400,000 distinct CDR3 sequences, about 15% of which are singletons. The table lists this clonotype with a few counts. V lost 5 bases and J lost 1, with 18 bases in between. The V gene's germline CDR1 is LGHDT and CDR2 YNNKEL (reference sequence). This CDR3 has 16 amino acids.

This receptor was identified in a woman younger than 35 with Graves' hyperthyroidism. Sequencing was carried out using blood. The V and J genes are TRBV3-1 and TRBJ2-7, with TRBD1 as a possible D gene (7 bases). The DNA of the CDR3 is TGTGCCAGCAGCAGACAGGGAGGTATGACTTCCTACGAGCAGTACTTC. This gives the protein CASSRQGGMTSYEQYF.